Below are 21 T cell receptor beta chains sequenced from a single sample in a study of CD8 T cells in Susac syndrome (dated by TCRdb to 2018 to 2020). Libraries were built with the immunoSEQ multiplex PCR assay. RNA was extracted with the RNeasy kit and about 0.45 to 1 ug was reverse transcribed using random hexamers. TCRdb applied fastp at Q25 and MiXCR to the public reads, then kept only in-frame beta chains. Rows with a matching CDR3 protein are joined into one entry that keeps the most common DNA and genes. The sample table records 190,000 or so distinct CDR3 sequences; about 95% of these occur just once. The ten largest clones capture 0.093% of the sample. The sequenced material came from CD4+ T cells from PBMCs. These receptor sequences come from a human donor with multiple sclerosis.

The chain carries TRBV20-1 and TRBJ1-2, with 7 bases matching TRBD1. With 6 bases clipped from V and 8 bases from J, the junction kept 12 bases outside the gene matches. Per germline, CDR1 DFQATT and CDR2 SNEGSKA (reference sequence). The CDR3 consists of 13 residues. CDR3: CSAPMTGSGGYTF. CDR3 in DNA: TGCAGTGCCCCAATGACAGGGTCAGGAGGCTACACCTTC.

This clonotype was recorded only once. The chain employs TRBV3-1 and TRBJ2-7, with unresolved D. Trimming pared 5 bases from V and 5 bases from J, leaving 7 bases between. The CDR3 has 11 amino acids. Looked up from germline, CDR1 is LGHDT and CDR2 is YNNKEL (reference sequence). The CDR3 nucleotides read TGTGCCAGCAGCTTCCGGAACGAGCAGTACTTC. It is translated as CASSFRNEQYF.

The chain is built from TRBV7-2 and TRBJ2-3, with a tentative D call TRBD2 (7 bases). This CDR3 region has 14 residues. The V gene lost 0 bases and the J gene lost 8 bases, with 12 bases spanning the gap. CDR1 SGHTA and CDR2 FQGNSA come from the germline V gene. CDR3 region: CASSLAGGPVTQYF. CDR3 bases: TGTGCCAGCAGCTTAGCGGGGGGGCCTGTTACGCAGTATTTT.

The chain couples TRBV9 to TRBJ1-1; no firm D call. V was cut by 6 bases and J by 2 bases, with 11 bases left in between. This CDR3 has 13 amino acids. Germline V gives CDR1 SGDLS, CDR2 YYNGEE. CDR3 amino acids: CASNKELNTEAFF. The DNA of the CDR3 is TGTGCCAGCAACAAAGAACTCAACACTGAAGCTTTCTTT.

The V gene is TRBV5-4, the J gene TRBJ1-5; D is perhaps TRBD1 (6 bases). V lost 2 bases, J lost 6 bases, and 18 bases lay in between. CDR1 is SGHNT, CDR2 YYREEE, per germline (reference sequence). The CDR3 has 16 amino acids. The CDR3 here is CASSLGGGRGFQPQHF. The CDR3 bases are TGTGCCAGCAGCTTAGGAGGGGGACGGGGTTTTCAGCCCCAGCATTTT.

The chain uses TRBV20-1 and TRBJ2-1, with 8 positions matching TRBD2. Germline V CDR1 and CDR2: DFQATT, SNEGSKA (reference sequence). There are 13 residues in the CDR3. Trimming removed 3 bases from V and 4 bases from J; junction bases left unmatched: 2. CDR3 region: CSASSSGYNEQFF. The CDR3 bases are TGCAGTGCTAGTTCTAGCGGGTACAATGAGCAGTTCTTC.

The rearrangement uses TRBV5-1 and TRBJ1-1; D might be TRBD1 (6 bases). The CDR3 has 14 amino acids. V lost 7 bases, J lost 4 bases, and 17 bases lay in between. CDR1 is SGHRS and CDR2 is YFSETQ in the germline V gene. The CDR3 loop reads CASGQGSVGTEAFF. The CDR3 nucleotides read TGCGCCAGCGGTCAGGGGTCCGTGGGCACTGAAGCTTTCTTT.

J is TRBJ2-1 and V is TRBV20-1; 12 positions match TRBD2. The germline V gene encodes CDR1 DFQATT and CDR2 SNEGSKA (reference sequence). Trimming took 6 bases from V and 3 from J; bases not matched to a gene: 6. This CDR3 region has 15 residues. The CDR3 reads CSARLAGVHYNEQFF. CDR3 sequence (DNA): TGCAGTGCCAGACTAGCGGGAGTCCACTACAATGAGCAGTTCTTC.

The CDR3 loop reads CASSLALRSYEQYF. In nucleotides, the CDR3 is TGTGCCAGCAGTTTAGCGCTACGCTCCTACGAGCAGTACTTC. This chain links TRBV12-3 or TRBV12-4 with TRBJ2-7; D gene uncertain. This CDR3 spans 14 amino acids. Trimming left V 0 bases short and J 0 bases short, with 6 bases between.

V is TRBV24-1 and J is TRBJ2-3; D might be TRBD2 (5 bases). This CDR3 comprises 15 residues. With 4 bases removed from V and 0 bases from J, the gap between germline ends came to 10 bases. Germline V gene lookup returns CDR1 KGHDR and CDR2 SFDVKD. CDR3 sequence reads: CATSEAGLSTDTQYF. The DNA of the CDR3 is TGTGCCACCAGTGAGGCTGGACTTAGCACAGATACGCAGTATTTT.

The rearrangement links TRBV7-9 to TRBJ1-5, with D perhaps TRBD1 (6 bases). Per germline, CDR1 SEHNR and CDR2 FQNEAQ (reference sequence). Trimming removed 1 base at V and 2 bases at J, with 15 bases between. There are 17 residues in the CDR3. The CDR3 DNA reads as TGTGCCAGCAGCTTAGGGGCCGGGGGCGACGGCAATCAGCCCCAGCATTTT. It codes for CASSLGAGGDGNQPQHF. Full variable domain (remainder filled in from reference TRBV7-9 and TRBJ1-5): DTGVSQNPRHKITKRGQNVTFRCDPISEHNRLYWYRQTLGQGPEFLTYFQNEAQLEKSRLLSDRFSAERPKGSFSTLEIQRTEQGDSAMYLCASSLGAGGDGNQPQHFGDGTRLSIL.

This chain uses TRBV9 with TRBJ1-1; D is uncertain. This CDR3 is 14 amino acids long. V gave up 2 bases and J gave up 3 bases, with 11 bases separating them. CDR1 SGDLS and CDR2 YYNGEE come from the germline V gene. CDR3 DNA: TGTGCCAGCAGCGTTGTGGCGAGATACACTGAAGCTTTCTTT. Translating gives CASSVVARYTEAFF.

This chain uses TRBV20-1 with TRBJ2-1, with TRBD2 matching over 7 bases. Losses at the gene ends were 3 bases for V and 3 bases for J; bases not matched to a gene: 5. CDR3 length: 14 residues. The germline V gene has CDR1 DFQATT and CDR2 SNEGSKA (reference sequence). DNA for the CDR3: TGCAGTGCTAGTCGGGGGGACCGCTACAATGAGCAGTTCTTC. This codes for CSASRGDRYNEQFF.

The chain links TRBV20-1 to TRBJ2-1; D not resolved. Deletions cut 2 bases from V and 0 bases from J, with 11 bases between. This CDR3 is built from 15 residues. CDR1 is DFQATT and CDR2 is SNEGSKA in the germline V gene (reference sequence). CDR3 DNA sequence: TGCAGTGCTAGAACACACTCGAGCTCCTACAATGAGCAGTTCTTC. It is translated as CSARTHSSSYNEQFF.

The rearrangement uses TRBV4-2 and TRBJ2-6, with TRBD2 matching 9 bases. The germline gives CDR1 LGHNA, CDR2 YNFKEQ. The CDR3 is 18 residues long. Trimming removed 3 bases from V and 0 bases from J; junction bases left unmatched: 6. As DNA, the CDR3 is TGTGCCAGCAGCCATGATAGCGGGAGAGGCTCTGGGGCCAACGTCCTGACTTTC. Protein: CASSHDSGRGSGANVLTF.

This clonotype came up a few times. V usage is TRBV12-3 or TRBV12-4 and J usage is TRBJ1-1; no clear D gene. This CDR3 region has 13 residues. V gave up 0 bases and J gave up 1 base, with 3 bases separating them. The CDR3 is CASSLAENTEAFF. CDR3 sequence (DNA): TGTGCCAGCAGTTTAGCAGAGAACACTGAAGCTTTCTTT.

V and J are TRBV20-1 and TRBJ2-5, with 9 bases lining up with TRBD1. The CDR3 length is 13 residues. The J segment lost 5 bases and the V segment lost 6 bases, leaving 7 bases of the junction unmatched. Germline V gene sequence: CDR1 DFQATT, CDR2 SNEGSKA (reference sequence). CDR3 sequence (DNA): TGCAGTGCCCCGGACAGGGGATTGGAGACCCAGTACTTC. It translates to CSAPDRGLETQYF.

The rearrangement joins TRBV10-2 to TRBJ2-1; TRBD1 might be the D (6 bases). The CDR3 consists of 14 residues. Trimming took 6 bases from V and 7 from J, leaving 16 bases between them. Looked up from germline, CDR1 is WSHSY and CDR2 is SAAADI. For the CDR3, the DNA is TGCGCCAGCAGCGATTTGTGGGACAAAAATGAGCAGTTCTTC. This sequence encodes CASSDLWDKNEQFF.

The V gene is TRBV11-2, the J gene TRBJ2-5; possibly TRBD2 for D (7 bases). The V gene's germline CDR1 is SGHAT and CDR2 FQNNGV. The CDR3 is made up of 13 amino acids. V was pared by 5 bases and J by 7 bases, with 14 bases between. The CDR3 coding sequence is TGTGCCAGCAGCCTCTTCCGGGGGGCGACCCAGTACTTC. Protein product: CASSLFRGATQYF.

V is TRBV3-1 and J is TRBJ1-5; D call uncertain. The V gene's germline CDR1 is LGHDT and CDR2 YNNKEL (reference sequence). This CDR3 has 15 residues. Trimming stripped 0 bases from V and 2 bases from J, with 8 bases between. CDR3 amino acids: CASSQEYPGNQPQHF. CDR3 nucleotides: TGTGCCAGCAGCCAAGAGTACCCCGGCAATCAGCCCCAGCATTTT.

V usage is TRBV30 and J usage is TRBJ2-7; D unclear. CDR3 size: 10 residues. Trimming left V 1 base short and J 12 bases short, with 10 bases between. Germline CDR1 and CDR2: GTSNPN and SVGIG (reference sequence). CDR3 loop: CAWSAQYLYF. CDR3 in DNA: TGTGCCTGGAGTGCCCAATATCTGTACTTC.